This entry lists 27 T cell receptor beta chains sequenced from one sample in a study of human T cells and chemical hapten exposure. MiXCR was run by TCRdb on the RACE reads, yielding one entry per CDR3 protein. The sample lists more than 150,000 distinct CDR3 sequences; about 15% were seen once. Indicated time point: patch test 1, 2 weeks after DPC sensitization. Treatment here: therapeutic diphenylcyclopropenone sensitization with weekly scalp DPC. Sequenced here: whole blood, sampled in connection with sensitization to the hapten diphenylcyclopropenone (DPC). The receptors come from a woman aged 25-40 years with alopecia areata. Some clones in this sample may be carry-over from other donors' samples.

This clonotype has at least ten counts. J is TRBJ1-1 and V is TRBV7-8, with D unclear. The CDR3 covers 15 residues. V was trimmed by 1 base and J by 4 bases, leaving 13 bases between them. Germline V gene lookup returns CDR1 SGHVS and CDR2 FQNEAQ. The CDR3 spells CASSLVMETVTEAFF. In DNA, the CDR3 is TGTGCCAGCAGCTTAGTCATGGAAACTGTCACTGAAGCTTTCTTT.

This clonotype was seen at least ten times. The chain combines TRBV7-2 with TRBJ1-2; D is ambiguous. The CDR3 contains 15 residues. The V and J ends lost 2 bases and 0 bases respectively, with 10 bases between them. The V gene's germline CDR1 is SGHTA and CDR2 FQGNSA. The CDR3 nucleotides read TGTGCCAGCAGCTTACAGCATACAGCTAACTATGGCTACACCTTC. Its translation: CASSLQHTANYGYTF.

The gene calls are TRBV29-1 and TRBJ1-2; unclear D gene. Germline CDR1 reads SQVTM; CDR2 reads ANQGSEA. This CDR3 has 10 amino acids. Between the trimmed V and J ends, which lost 6 bases and 4 bases, there was a span of 6 bases. CDR3 nucleotide sequence: TGCAGCGTCGCATCCTATGGCTACACCTTC. Amino acids: CSVASYGYTF.

V is TRBV10-3 and J is TRBJ1-1; 7 bases fit TRBD1. This CDR3 region has 12 residues. CDR1 ENHRY and CDR2 SYGVKD come from the germline V gene. Trimming at V came to 5 bases and at J to 3 bases, leaving 0 bases not matched to a gene. The CDR3 DNA sequence: TGTGCCATCAGTACAGGGGACACTGAAGCTTTCTTT. Encoded protein: CAISTGDTEAFF.

The rearrangement links TRBV28 to TRBJ2-2, with 8 bases that match TRBD1. J was trimmed by 1 base and V by 3 bases; bases with no gene match: 4. Germline V gene data show CDR1 as MDHEN and CDR2 as SYDVKM. The CDR3 consists of 16 residues. CDR3 nucleotides: TGTGCCAGCAGTTTCTCCGGGACAGGGAACACCGGGGAGCTGTTTTTT. Its protein is CASSFSGTGNTGELFF.

There are a few counts of this clonotype. V is TRBV4-3 and J is TRBJ1-1; D is unresolved. CDR3 length: 15 residues. Trimming shortened V by 3 bases and J by 0 bases, and 11 bases separated the two germline ends. Germline V gene lookup returns CDR1 LGHNA and CDR2 YSLEER. The CDR3 region is CASSQAVGLNTEAFF. CDR3 nucleotide sequence: TGCGCCAGCAGCCAGGCGGTTGGACTGAACACTGAAGCTTTCTTT.

Many counts were recorded for this clonotype. The chain carries TRBV19 and TRBJ2-1; D unresolved. CDR1 LNHDA and CDR2 SQIVND come from the germline V gene (reference sequence). The ends were cut back, 3 bases at V and 0 bases at J, with 6 bases in the middle. The CDR3 has 14 residues. CDR3 DNA sequence: TGTGCCAGTAGTATGGTGGCCTCCTACAATGAGCAGTTCTTC. Protein product: CASSMVASYNEQFF.

The chain combines TRBV7-8 with TRBJ2-1, with 8 nucleotides matching TRBD2. Germline trimming cut 1 base from V and 7 bases from J; bases unmatched to any gene: 12. The CDR3 runs to 17 residues. Germline V lookup: CDR1 SGHVS, CDR2 FQNEAQ. For the CDR3, the DNA is TGTGCCAGCAGCTTAGTGGATAGCGGGGCCATGAGGAATGAGCAGTTCTTC. It is translated as CASSLVDSGAMRNEQFF.

The chain employs TRBV28 and TRBJ1-2, with 7 nucleotides matching TRBD1. CDR3 length equals 11 residues. Germline V gives CDR1 MDHEN, CDR2 SYDVKM. V trimming: 10 bases; J trimming: 4 bases; junction bases outside the gene matches: 3. This CDR3 reads CAIGGSYGYTF. CDR3 in DNA: TGTGCCATAGGGGGCTCCTATGGCTACACCTTC.

This clonotype occurred a few times. The genes are TRBV5-5 and TRBJ2-7; the D gene is possibly TRBD1 (5 bases). The CDR3 is 15 amino acids. Per germline, CDR1 SGHKS and CDR2 YYEKEE (reference sequence). V lost 2 bases, J lost 4 bases, and 16 bases lay in between. This CDR3 reads CASSFGRQGIYEQYF. The CDR3 DNA reads as TGTGCCAGCAGCTTCGGACGGCAGGGAATTTACGAGCAGTACTTC.

This clonotype was seen a handful of times. The chain recombines TRBV6-6 with TRBJ2-3; perhaps TRBD2 as D (5 bases). Trimming took 0 bases from V and 4 from J, leaving 14 bases between them. The CDR3 length is 16 residues. CDR1 is MNHNY and CDR2 is SVGAGI in the germline V gene (reference sequence). Here the CDR3 DNA reads TGTGCCAGCAGTTACTCGACGGGAAAGTTCGCAGATACGCAGTATTTT. As protein: CASSYSTGKFADTQYF.

The chain couples TRBV15 to TRBJ2-7; D possibly corresponds to TRBD2 (6 bases). Germline loops: CDR1 LNHNV, CDR2 YYDKDF (reference sequence). This CDR3 contains 15 residues. Trimming stripped 4 bases from V and 5 bases from J, with 18 bases between. The CDR3 nucleotides read TGTGCCACCAGCATAATGACTAGTAGCATCCACGAGCAGTACTTC. Translated: CATSIMTSSIHEQYF.

The V call is TRBV6-5, the J call TRBJ1-4, with D unclear. This CDR3 has 12 residues. Trimming removed 9 bases at V and 6 bases at J, with 11 bases between. Germline values: CDR1 MNHEY, CDR2 SVGAGI. The CDR3 is CASKGFDEKLFF. The CDR3, as DNA: TGTGCCAGTAAAGGGTTCGATGAAAAACTGTTTTTT.

The V and J genes are TRBV7-9 and TRBJ2-1, with D possibly TRBD1 on 6 matching bases. Germline V gives CDR1 SEHNR, CDR2 FQNEAQ (reference sequence). V lost 6 bases to trimming and J lost 8 bases, with 17 bases between them. The CDR3 spans 14 residues. CDR3 in amino acids: CASRKEARGDEQFF. For the CDR3, the DNA is TGTGCCAGCAGGAAGGAGGCCAGGGGCGATGAGCAGTTCTTC.

This clonotype showed up just a few times. The genes are TRBV6-2 or TRBV6-3 and TRBJ1-2, with 8 bases that match TRBD1. The CDR3 totals 14 residues. V lost 4 bases to trimming and J lost 8 bases; unmatched junction nucleotides: 9. CDR1 is MNHEY, CDR2 SVGEGT, per germline. The CDR3 is CASSFGQGRRGYTF. The CDR3 DNA is TGTGCCAGCAGTTTCGGACAGGGACGGAGGGGCTACACCTTC.

The rearrangement uses TRBV18 and TRBJ1-1; D gene uncertain. Trimming removed 5 bases at V and 8 bases at J, with 12 bases between. CDR3 size: 12 residues. The germline V gene encodes CDR1 KGHSH and CDR2 LQKENI. The CDR3 here is CASSIGLVEAFF. For the CDR3, the DNA is TGTGCCAGCTCAATTGGACTGGTGGAAGCTTTCTTT.

The chain has TRBV30 and TRBJ1-6; no definite D call. Trimming took off 0 bases at V and 0 bases at J, with 15 bases between the two ends. CDR1 GTSNPN and CDR2 SVGIG come from the germline V gene (reference sequence). The CDR3 length is 18 residues. This CDR3 reads CAWSVRRGQSSYNSPLHF. CDR3 DNA sequence: TGTGCCTGGAGTGTACGTCGGGGTCAAAGCTCCTATAATTCACCCCTCCACTTT.

This clonotype turned up a few times. CDR3 loop: CASSLNYASPLHF. The DNA for the CDR3 is TGTGCCAGCAGTTTAAATTATGCTTCACCCCTCCACTTT. V is TRBV27 and J is TRBJ1-6, with D unclear. With 2 bases removed from V and 9 bases from J, the gap between germline ends came to 8 bases. The CDR3 contains 13 residues. Germline V gives CDR1 MNHEY, CDR2 SMNVEV (reference sequence).

Only a few counts were recorded for this clonotype. V gene TRBV6-2 or TRBV6-3 combines with J gene TRBJ2-1; maybe TRBD2 (6 bases). V lost 4 bases, J lost 4 bases, and 8 bases lay in between. Germline V gene lookup returns CDR1 MNHEY and CDR2 SVGEGT. CDR3 length: 13 residues. The CDR3 here is CASSSLAYNEQFF. DNA for the CDR3: TGTGCCAGCAGTTCCCTAGCGTACAATGAGCAGTTCTTC.

The J gene is TRBJ1-5, the V gene TRBV19; D unclear. Per the germline V gene, CDR1 is LNHDA and CDR2 is SQIVND (reference sequence). The V end was cut by 5 bases, the J end by 0 bases, with 11 bases between. CDR3 length: 15 amino acids. Written as DNA, the CDR3 is TGTGCCAGTAGTTATGACGGAACTAGCAATCAGCCCCAGCATTTT. This codes for CASSYDGTSNQPQHF.

This clonotype was detected a few times. The V and J genes are TRBV7-9 and TRBJ1-6, with TRBD1 matching over 7 bases. V shed 5 bases and J 9 bases; nucleotides not matched to a gene: 10. Per germline, CDR1 SEHNR and CDR2 FQNEAQ (reference sequence). The CDR3 has 15 residues. The CDR3 coding sequence is TGTGCCAGCAGCCGAGGACAGGATCCAGGTTCACCCCTCCACTTT. Encoded protein: CASSRGQDPGSPLHF.

This clonotype was observed many times. This rearrangement joins TRBV12-3 or TRBV12-4 to TRBJ1-2; TRBD1 matches at 9 bases. The V gene end was trimmed by 7 bases and the J gene end by 13 bases; junction bases not matched to a gene: 19. The CDR3 contains 15 residues. As DNA, the CDR3 is TGTGCCAGCACCACGACCGGGACAGGGAATGGAGGGTTCACCTTC. It encodes CASTTTGTGNGGFTF.

A few counts support this clonotype. V usage is TRBV29-1 and J usage is TRBJ2-2; either TRBD1 or TRBD2 may fit D (6 bases each). The V and J ends lost 7 bases and 4 bases respectively, with 16 bases between them. Germline V gives CDR1 SQVTM, CDR2 ANQGSEA. The CDR3 runs to 14 residues. The CDR3 region is CSAERRGVTGELFF. CDR3 bases: TGCAGCGCCGAGAGGAGGGGGGTCACCGGGGAGCTGTTTTTT.

The J gene is TRBJ2-2, the V gene TRBV3-1; D is undetermined. Looked up from germline, CDR1 is LGHDT and CDR2 is YNNKEL (reference sequence). This CDR3 comprises 11 residues. V was pared by 0 bases and J by 9 bases, with 2 bases between. CDR3 residues: CASSQDRELFF. In nucleotides, the CDR3 is TGTGCCAGCAGCCAAGATCGGGAGCTGTTTTTT.

This chain links TRBV28 with TRBJ2-2; D remains unclear. The length of the CDR3 is 13 residues. Germline V gives CDR1 MDHEN, CDR2 SYDVKM. Trimming took off 10 bases at V and 0 bases at J, with 9 bases between the two ends. This chain's CDR3 is CATGQPNTGELFF. Here the CDR3 DNA reads TGTGCCACCGGGCAGCCGAACACCGGGGAGCTGTTTTTT. Full variable domain (remainder filled in from reference TRBV28 and TRBJ2-2): DVKVTQSSRYLVKRTGEKVFLECVQDMDHENMFWYRQDPGLGLRLIYFSYDVKMKEKGDIPEGYSVSREKKERFSLILESASTNQTSMYLCATGQPNTGELFFGEGSRLTVL.

This clonotype appeared a few times. V usage is TRBV9 and J usage is TRBJ1-4, with TRBD1 identical over 7 bases. Germline V gives CDR1 SGDLS, CDR2 YYNGEE. V gave up 0 bases and J gave up 8 bases; unmatched junction bases: 7. The length of the CDR3 is 15 residues. The CDR3 spells CASSVGGGGREKLFF. The CDR3 DNA is TGTGCCAGCAGCGTAGGTGGAGGGGGCCGCGAAAAACTGTTTTTT.

This clonotype was detected only a few times. V and J are TRBV20-1 and TRBJ2-2; TRBD2 matches at 9 bases. The V and J ends lost 5 bases and 4 bases, in that order; junction bases with no gene match: 8. The length of the CDR3 is 15 residues. The germline gives CDR1 DFQATT, CDR2 SNEGSKA (reference sequence). CDR3: CSAPGLASGTGELFF. CDR3 DNA: TGCAGTGCTCCAGGACTAGCGTCGGGCACCGGGGAGCTGTTTTTT.